This TCR beta chain was identified in a study of blood T cell repertoires in COVID-19. Between the trimmed V and J ends, which lost 3 bases and 5 bases, there was a span of 13 bases. The CDR3 length is 14 residues. The germline gives CDR1 KGHSH, CDR2 LQKENI. The assay was immunoSEQ multiplex PCR, and TCRdb's table has in-frame clones only and misses some. The sample records some 210,000 clones, roughly four fifths being singletons. The TCR was taken from a woman in her forties or fifties with active or convalescent COVID-19. Sequencing was done on a sample of peripheral blood. The chain is built from TRBV18 and TRBJ2-5; tentatively, D is TRBD1 (8 bases). CDR3 sequence (DNA): TGTGCCAGCTCACCCGGACAGGGAGGGGAGACCCAGTACTTC. This codes for CASSPGQGGETQYF.